This TCR beta chain appears in the sequencing data of a study of blood T cell repertoires in COVID-19 (TCRdb year 2020). With respect to the entire study: The collaborator samples originated in the United States, Italy and Spain and spanned the acute and convalescent phases of COVID-19. The material from the prospective study consisted of cDNA or gDNA derived from T cells, B-cell-depleted T cells, or PBMCs. Subjects who had been exposed to COVID-19, were actively infected with it, or had recovered from it provided the deeply sampled blood TCRbeta repertoires that made up the dataset. A freely available public database, intended as a resource for researchers studying the immune response to SARS-CoV-2, is where the repertoires were released. Samples were obtained from the ongoing ImmuneRACE study (first 160 participants) and from 1,000 to 1,500 subjects provided by 6 global collaborators. The sample metadata nearly always contained a de-identified subject ID, COVID-19 status, age in years and sex. HLA class I and class II types, where available, came from metadata supplied by the sample provider rather than from assay-based typing. Overall study outcomes, separate from this receptor: The amount of clinical and demographic metadata varied by source and participant and was provided uncurated.

Based on the germline V gene, the CDR1 and CDR2 sequences are SGHAT and FQNNGV. The junction shows trimming of 1 base on V and 7 bases on J, plus 7 bases between the germline ends. Reading from cysteine to phenylalanine, the CDR3 counts 13 amino acids. Kept here is only the CDR3 DNA, which spans 39 bases and is read in frame from base 1. Concerning this clone: Which antigen it targets is not known. Base qualities are not provided; no much larger clone lies one nucleotide away.

Participants in the prospective study were aged roughly 18 to 89 years, lived in about two dozen United States geographic areas, and enrolled through a virtual design. In the prospective study, cohorts were assigned on the basis of participant-reported clinical history obtained from a screening survey and a study questionnaire. Each participant in the prospective study had whole blood, serum and a nasopharyngeal or oropharyngeal swab collected by mobile phlebotomists. Over a 2-month period, participants in the prospective study had the option of providing additional blood draws and questionnaires. Prospective study blood samples were shipped either frozen or at room temperature before DNA extraction. TCRbeta CDR3 regions were amplified from genomic DNA by means of the immunoSEQ Assay, a bias-controlled multiplex PCR. The authors processed their data as follows. Nucleated cell counts per sample were estimated from amplification of reference gene primers within the assay. To quantify the absolute abundance of each unique TCRbeta CDR3 rearrangement, sequence reads were collapsed and filtered. For each sample, productive Simpson clonality was calculated as the square root of Simpson's diversity index over productive rearrangements. Not all clones reach the TCRdb copy of this immuneACCESS table, which keeps in-frame sequences only. Checked studies attribute under half of the gap to unresolved V genes and leave the rest unexplained. Clone size and the V and J calls come from that table; the DNA yielded D and trimming. The sample table contains fewer than 250,000 clones; only one count was recorded for approximately 86% of them. Of the sample, 3% to 4% is held by the ten largest clones.

This TCR was sampled from a woman aged 40 to 55 with acute COVID-19. This receptor chain uses TRBV11-2 and TRBJ2-2; too little of a D gene remains to name it. The specimen sequenced was PBMCs or T cells enriched from blood (not recorded which). The CDR3 reads CASSLAAYGELFF. At the DNA level, the sequence is TGTGCCAGCAGCTTAGCCGCCTACGGGGAGCTGTTTTTT.